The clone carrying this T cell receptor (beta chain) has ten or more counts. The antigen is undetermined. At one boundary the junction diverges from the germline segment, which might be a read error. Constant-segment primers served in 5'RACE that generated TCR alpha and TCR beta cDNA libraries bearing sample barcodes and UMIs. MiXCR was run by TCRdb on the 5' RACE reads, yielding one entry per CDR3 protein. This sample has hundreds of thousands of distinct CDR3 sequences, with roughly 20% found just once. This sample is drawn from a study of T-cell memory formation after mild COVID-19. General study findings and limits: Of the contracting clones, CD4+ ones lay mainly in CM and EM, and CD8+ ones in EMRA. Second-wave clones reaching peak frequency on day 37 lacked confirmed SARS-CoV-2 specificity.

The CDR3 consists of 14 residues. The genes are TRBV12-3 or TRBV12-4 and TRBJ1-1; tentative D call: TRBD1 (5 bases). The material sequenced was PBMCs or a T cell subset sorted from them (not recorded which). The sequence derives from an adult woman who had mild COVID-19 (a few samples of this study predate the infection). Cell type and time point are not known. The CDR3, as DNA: TGCGCCTCCCGCGACGGGGGAGGGAACACTGAAGCTTTCTTT. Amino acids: CASRDGGGNTEAFF.